The entry below describes one TCR beta chain. Its antigen is not known. This entry is derived from a study of blood T cells in healthy people across ages. General study points: Since the PBMCs were unsorted, naive and antigen-experienced cells could not be conclusively compared.

The CDR3 has 15 amino acids. Germline V gene data show CDR1 as MNHNY and CDR2 as SVGAGI (reference sequence). With V trimmed by 1 base and J by 7 bases, 5 bases remained unmatched. Sample-barcoded 5' priming and a J-beta primer mix drove a second PCR of 7 to 11 cycles. Unique molecular identifiers of 12 random nucleotides labeled each cDNA. A single record per CDR3 protein comes from TCRdb applying MiXCR to the 5' RACE reads. The data show roughly 2 million distinct CDR3 sequences, about 50% seen once. V usage is TRBV6-6 and J usage is TRBJ2-1; 9 bases fit TRBD1. The sample was blood. The sequence derives from a woman in her forties in good health. The CDR3 DNA follows: TGTGCCAGCAGTTACTATGGACAGGGGAGGAATGAGCAGTTCTTC. Amino acid sequence: CASSYYGQGRNEQFF.